This record looks at one TCR beta chain sequence and its context. What it binds is not known. The data stem from a study of radiotherapy plus CTLA-4 blockade in lung cancer. About the research overall: Objective response was observed in about 19% of patients, and disease control in less than 35%. Study-level points and caveats: Among blood TCR repertoires after radiotherapy plus ipilimumab, tumor-derived clones expanded.

The V gene's germline CDR1 is SNHLY and CDR2 FYNNEI. Trimming removed 6 bases from V and 5 bases from J, with 10 bases in between. This CDR3 is built from 12 residues. Method: immunoSEQ multiplex PCR; TCRdb's copy keeps in-frame clones and lacks some. The repertoire consists of tens of thousands of clones, with 77% occurring once and the leading ten covering roughly 3%. Patients had chemo-refractory metastatic non-small-cell lung cancer and received focal radiation plus CTLA-4 blockade that used ipilimumab. The chain is built from TRBV2 and TRBJ2-5; D is unresolved. The TCR was taken from a human donor with non-small cell lung cancer whose response to radiotherapy plus ipilimumab could not be evaluated. The starting material was peripheral blood, obtained from a patient treated with radiotherapy plus ipilimumab. This CDR3 reads CASSQALETQYF. The CDR3 nucleotides are TGTGCCAGCAGCCAGGCCTTGGAGACCCAGTACTTC.